This T cell receptor (beta chain) was sequenced during a study of blood T cell repertoires in COVID-19. Study context: The study drew acute and convalescent COVID-19 samples from the United States, Italy and Spain. The cDNA or gDNA used as material had been derived from T cells, B-cell-depleted T cells, or PBMCs.

Only in-frame clones appear in the TCRdb table, and some are missing; sequencing was by immunoSEQ multiplex PCR. The sample lists over 250,000 clones, 90% occurring once. The CDR3 loop spans 14 amino acids. The V gene lost 6 bases and the J gene lost 2 bases, with 11 bases spanning the gap. The germline gives CDR1 MNHEY, CDR2 SVGAGI. Clinical histories supplied by participants themselves formed the basis of cohort assignment. The receptor's source is a man aged 60 to 69 who had recovered from COVID-19. The V call is TRBV6-5, the J call TRBJ1-5; D not resolved. The sample consisted of PBMCs or T cells enriched from blood (not recorded which). The CDR3 coding sequence is TGTGCCAGCAGCCCCCGGGGAGGCAATCAGCCCCAGCATTTT. It specifies CASSPRGGNQPQHF.